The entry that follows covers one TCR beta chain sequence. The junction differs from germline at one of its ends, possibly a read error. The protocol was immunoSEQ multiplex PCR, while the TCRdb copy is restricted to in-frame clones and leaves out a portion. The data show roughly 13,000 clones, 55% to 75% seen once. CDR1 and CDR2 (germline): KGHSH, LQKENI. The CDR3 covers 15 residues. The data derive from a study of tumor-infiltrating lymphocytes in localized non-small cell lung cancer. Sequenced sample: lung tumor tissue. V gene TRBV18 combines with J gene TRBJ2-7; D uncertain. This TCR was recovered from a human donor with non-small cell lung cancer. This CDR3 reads CASSPTGHQEGRKDF. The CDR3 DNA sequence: TGTGCCAGCTCACCTACTGGTCATCAGGAAGGTCGCAAGGACTTC.